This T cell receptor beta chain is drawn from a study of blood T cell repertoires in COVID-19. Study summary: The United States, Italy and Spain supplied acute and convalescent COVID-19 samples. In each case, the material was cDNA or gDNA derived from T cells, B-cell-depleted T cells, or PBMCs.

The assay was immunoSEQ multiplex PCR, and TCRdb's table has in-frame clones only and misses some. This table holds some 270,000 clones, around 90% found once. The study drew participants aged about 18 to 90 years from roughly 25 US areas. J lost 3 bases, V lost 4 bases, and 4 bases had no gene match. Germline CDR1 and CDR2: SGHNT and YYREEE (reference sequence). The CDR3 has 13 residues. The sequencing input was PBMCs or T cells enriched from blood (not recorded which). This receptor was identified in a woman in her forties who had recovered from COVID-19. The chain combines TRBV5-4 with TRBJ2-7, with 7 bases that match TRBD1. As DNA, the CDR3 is TGTGCCAGCAGCCGGGACAGATACTACGAGCAGTACTTC. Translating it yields CASSRDRYYEQYF.